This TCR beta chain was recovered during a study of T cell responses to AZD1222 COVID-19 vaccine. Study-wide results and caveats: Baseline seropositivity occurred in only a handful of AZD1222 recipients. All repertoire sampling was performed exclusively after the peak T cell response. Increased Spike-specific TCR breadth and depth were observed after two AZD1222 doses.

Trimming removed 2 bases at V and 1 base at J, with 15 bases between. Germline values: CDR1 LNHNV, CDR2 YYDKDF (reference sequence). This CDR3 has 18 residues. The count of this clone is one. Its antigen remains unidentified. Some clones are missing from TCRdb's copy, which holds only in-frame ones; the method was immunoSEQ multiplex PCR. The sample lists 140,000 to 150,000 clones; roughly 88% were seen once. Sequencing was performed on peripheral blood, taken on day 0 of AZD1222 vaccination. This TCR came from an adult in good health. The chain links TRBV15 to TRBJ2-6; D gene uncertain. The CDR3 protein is CATSRPTLRTSGANVLTF. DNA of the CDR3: TGTGCCACCAGCAGACCTACACTCCGAACATCTGGGGCCAACGTCCTGACTTTC.